This TCR beta chain originates from a study of blood T cell repertoires in COVID-19. Across the whole study: Spain, Italy and the United States supplied samples that represented acute and convalescent COVID-19.

The length of the CDR3 is 16 residues. Trimming took off 3 bases at V and 1 base at J, with 12 bases between the two ends. Germline assignment: CDR1 LGHNA and CDR2 YSLEER. Living in 25 or so US areas, the participants were between 18 and 89 years of age. Cohorts were assigned according to the clinical history that participants reported. Two negative PCRs, clearance, or symptom resolution characterized the recovered Cohort 3 donors. TCRdb's table, derived via immunoSEQ multiplex PCR, lists solely in-frame clones and lacks some. The sample lists hundreds of thousands of clones, 88% occurring once. The source is a woman between 50 and 59 years old who had recovered from COVID-19. The V call is TRBV4-3, the J call TRBJ1-4, with D unclear. Sequenced input: PBMCs or T cells enriched from blood (not recorded which). The chain's CDR3 is CASSQGRVETNEKLFF. The CDR3 DNA follows: TGCGCCAGCAGCCAGGGGAGGGTGGAAACTAATGAAAAACTGTTTTTT.